Below, 14 T cell receptor beta chains from the same sample are listed, as sequenced in a study of cytomegalovirus exposure and HLA in healthy donors. Amplification used 60 Vbeta primers and 13 Jbeta primers. Profiling relied on immunoSEQ multiplex PCR, and the TCRdb table lists in-frame clones only, not all of them. Of approximately 190,000 clones detected, approximately 90% appear once; the ten largest clones hold roughly 0.98%. Sequenced material: PBMCs. The source of these receptors is a boy aged 2 to 10 in good health and CMV-seronegative.

The chain employs TRBV19 and TRBJ2-1, with TRBD1 matching over 7 bases. With 5 bases clipped from V and 5 bases from J, the junction kept 9 bases outside the gene matches. The CDR3 sequence is 15 residues long. Germline CDR1 and CDR2: LNHDA and SQIVND (reference sequence). CDR3 region: CASSAGQGVHNEQFF. In DNA form, the CDR3 reads TGTGCCAGTAGTGCCGGGCAGGGGGTCCACAATGAGCAGTTCTTC.

V gene TRBV19 combines with J gene TRBJ2-5; TRBD2 agrees at 10 bases. The germline V gene encodes CDR1 LNHDA and CDR2 SQIVND (reference sequence). The ends lost 5 bases at V and 5 bases at J; junction bases unmatched: 5. This CDR3 has 14 residues. Here the CDR3 reads CASSQRGGQETQYF. CDR3 coding DNA: TGTGCCAGTAGTCAGCGGGGGGGCCAGGAGACCCAGTACTTC.

V and J are TRBV6-5 and TRBJ2-1, with 10 bases matching TRBD2. The germline CDR1 and CDR2 sequences are MNHEY and SVGAGI. V dropped 5 bases and J dropped 7; count of bases not matched to a gene: 8. This CDR3 has 15 amino acids. The CDR3 bases are TGTGCCAGCAGTCAAAGCGGGAGGGCCGAGAATGAGCAGTTCTTC. Protein product: CASSQSGRAENEQFF.

The chain has TRBV7-6 and TRBJ1-3; a weak D match, TRBD1 (6 bases). Trimming stripped 4 bases from V and 3 bases from J, with 22 bases between. The CDR3 runs 18 residues. From germline, CDR1 is SGHVS and CDR2 FNYEAQ. This CDR3 reads CASSSRNPQGAFGNTIYF. The CDR3 nucleotides are TGTGCCAGCAGCTCCCGCAACCCACAGGGAGCTTTTGGAAACACCATATATTTT.

The chain joins TRBV27 to TRBJ1-6; 8 bases are a match to TRBD1. CDR1 MNHEY and CDR2 SMNVEV come from the germline V gene (reference sequence). With 0 bases clipped from V and 6 bases from J, the junction kept 4 bases outside the gene matches. CDR3 length: 16 amino acids. CDR3 loop: CASSLSTGALNSPLHF. Written as DNA, the CDR3 is TGTGCCAGCAGTTTATCGACAGGGGCGCTTAATTCACCCCTCCACTTT.

The chain employs TRBV5-1 and TRBJ2-2; TRBD2 might be the D (5 bases). The CDR3 contains 14 residues. Trimming removed 0 bases at V and 6 bases at J, with 9 bases between. From germline, CDR1 is SGHRS and CDR2 YFSETQ. CDR3 sequence (DNA): TGCGCCAGCAGCTTGGCGGGATCGGCCGGGGAGCTGTTTTTT. This translates into CASSLAGSAGELFF.

This chain joins TRBV4-1 and TRBJ2-3; the D gene is possibly TRBD1 (6 bases). CDR1 is MGHRA and CDR2 is YSYEKL in the germline V gene. V dropped 1 base and J dropped 3 bases, with 11 bases sitting between them. This CDR3 contains 15 residues. The CDR3 loop is CASSQVWGPTDTQYF. Here the CDR3 DNA reads TGCGCCAGCAGCCAAGTTTGGGGGCCAACAGATACGCAGTATTTT.

The rearrangement joins TRBV5-1 to TRBJ2-7, with 10 bases fitting TRBD2. V gave up 0 bases and J gave up 2 bases; unmatched junction bases: 2. Germline CDR1 is SGHRS and CDR2 is YFSETQ. The length of the CDR3 is 15 residues. CDR3 protein: CASSLVSGGTYEQYF. As DNA, the CDR3 is TGCGCCAGCAGCTTGGTTAGCGGGGGGACCTACGAGCAGTACTTC.

The chain recombines TRBV4-1 with TRBJ2-2; a weak D match, TRBD2 (6 bases). From germline, CDR1 is MGHRA and CDR2 YSYEKL. V dropped 0 bases and J dropped 7 bases, with 18 bases sitting between them. The CDR3 covers 17 residues. CDR3 in amino acids: CASSQEPVPGVSGELFF. For the CDR3, the DNA is TGCGCCAGCAGCCAAGAACCTGTCCCGGGAGTTAGCGGGGAGCTGTTTTTT.

V gene TRBV29-1 combines with J gene TRBJ1-1; 9 nucleotides line up with TRBD1. This CDR3 has 12 residues. The junction had 4 bases not matched to a gene; V was cut back by 6 bases and J by 5 bases. In germline, CDR1 is SQVTM, CDR2 ANQGSEA. The CDR3 nucleotides are TGCAGCGTGGGACAGGGTCCGACTGAAGCTTTCTTT. Translation gives CSVGQGPTEAFF.

The CDR3 sequence is CSGGQGNAEAFF. The CDR3, as DNA: TGCAGCGGGGGACAGGGAAATGCCGAAGCTTTCTTT. V is TRBV29-1 and J is TRBJ1-1; TRBD1 matches 9 bases. Trimming cost V 7 bases and J 8 bases; bases outside gene matches: 8. This CDR3 spans 12 amino acids. From germline, CDR1 is SQVTM and CDR2 ANQGSEA. Using reference TRBV29-1 and TRBJ1-1 for the parts outside the CDR3, the full variable domain is SAVISQKPSRDICQRGTSLTIQCQVDSQVTMMFWYRQQPGQSLTLIATANQGSEATYESGFVIDKFPISRPNLTFSTLTVSNMSPEDSSIYLCSGGQGNAEAFFGQGTRLTVV.

V gene TRBV28 combines with J gene TRBJ2-5; maybe TRBD2 (6 bases). V lost 6 bases and J lost 5, with 19 bases in between. The CDR3 loop spans 15 amino acids. Germline V gene lookup returns CDR1 MDHEN and CDR2 SYDVKM. In nucleotides, the CDR3 is TGTGCCAGCAGGCAAATTGGGGGGAGGATCGAGACCCAGTACTTC. Its translation is CASRQIGGRIETQYF.

This chain joins TRBV7-2 and TRBJ1-5; D gene unclear. Trimming stripped 2 bases from V and 3 bases from J, with 8 bases between. CDR1 is SGHTA and CDR2 is FQGNSA in the germline V gene. This CDR3 is built from 14 residues. Here the CDR3 DNA reads TGTGCCAGCAGCTTATGGCAGGCCAATCAGCCCCAGCATTTT. Amino acids: CASSLWQANQPQHF.

The CDR3 spells CASSILSRGKTEAFF. The CDR3 DNA reads as TGTGCCAGTAGTATTCTTAGCCGGGGAAAAACTGAAGCTTTCTTT. The chain is built from TRBV19 and TRBJ1-1; D is undetermined. There are 15 residues in the CDR3. Trimming took 3 bases from V and 5 from J, leaving 16 bases between them. The germline CDR1 and CDR2 sequences are LNHDA and SQIVND (reference sequence).